This entry features one T cell receptor beta chain sequence. These data come from a study of T cells after yellow fever vaccination. Germline V gives CDR1 MNHEY, CDR2 SVGEGT. The CDR3 length is 13 residues. Trimming stripped 4 bases from V and 8 bases from J, with 14 bases between. One entry per CDR3 protein results from TCRdb running MiXCR on the 5' RACE reads. The sample shows 500,000 to 650,000 distinct CDR3 sequences, about 12% of them seen only once. This sample comprised PBMCs, obtained on the day of the yellow fever booster vaccination. The chain has TRBV6-2 or TRBV6-3 and TRBJ1-2; unclear D gene. This receptor was obtained from a man aged 25 to 40 who received the YFV17D yellow fever vaccine. For the CDR3, the DNA is TGTGCCAGCAGTTTCGGAACAAAGAAAGGCTACACCTTC. As protein: CASSFGTKKGYTF.